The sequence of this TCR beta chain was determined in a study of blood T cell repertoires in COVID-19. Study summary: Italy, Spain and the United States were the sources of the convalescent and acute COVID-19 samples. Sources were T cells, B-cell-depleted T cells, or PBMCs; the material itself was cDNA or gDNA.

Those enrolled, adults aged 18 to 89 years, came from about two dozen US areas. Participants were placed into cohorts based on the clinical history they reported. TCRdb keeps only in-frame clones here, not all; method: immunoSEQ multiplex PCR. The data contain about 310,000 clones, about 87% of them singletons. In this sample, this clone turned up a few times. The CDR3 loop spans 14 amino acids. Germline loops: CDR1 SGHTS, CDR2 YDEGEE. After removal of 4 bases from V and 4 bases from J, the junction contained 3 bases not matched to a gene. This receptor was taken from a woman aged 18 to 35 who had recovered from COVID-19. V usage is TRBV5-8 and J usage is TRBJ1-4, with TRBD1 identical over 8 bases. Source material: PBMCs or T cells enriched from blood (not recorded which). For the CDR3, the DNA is TGTGCCAGCAGCCGGACAGGGAATAATGAAAAACTGTTTTTT. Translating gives CASSRTGNNEKLFF.